Sequencing of this T cell receptor beta chain was carried out in a study of blood T cell repertoires in COVID-19. Study-level information: Acute-phase and convalescent COVID-19 samples originated in the United States, Italy and Spain. PBMCs, B-cell-depleted T cells, or T cells were the source of the cDNA or gDNA that made up the material.

Trimming removed 1 base from V and 4 bases from J, with 12 bases in between. This CDR3 has 15 residues. Germline V lookup: CDR1 KGHSH, CDR2 LQKENI. Seattle's cohort entered during active infection and was followed longitudinally. In the original processing: Researchers report that nucleated cell counts were estimated from reference gene primer amplification. Only in-frame clones appear in the TCRdb table, and some are missing; sequencing was by immunoSEQ multiplex PCR. From that table come the V and J calls and clone size; the DNA was used to work out D and trimming. The repertoire consists of under 400,000 clones, with 80% to 90% occurring once and the leading ten covering less than 11%.

Material for sequencing was peripheral blood. The J gene is TRBJ2-3, the V gene TRBV18, with D unclear. The source is a woman aged 25 to 39 with COVID-19, enrolled during active disease. The CDR3: CASSPRPSESDTQYF. The DNA for the CDR3 is TGTGCCAGCTCACCACGACCCAGCGAATCAGATACGCAGTATTTT.